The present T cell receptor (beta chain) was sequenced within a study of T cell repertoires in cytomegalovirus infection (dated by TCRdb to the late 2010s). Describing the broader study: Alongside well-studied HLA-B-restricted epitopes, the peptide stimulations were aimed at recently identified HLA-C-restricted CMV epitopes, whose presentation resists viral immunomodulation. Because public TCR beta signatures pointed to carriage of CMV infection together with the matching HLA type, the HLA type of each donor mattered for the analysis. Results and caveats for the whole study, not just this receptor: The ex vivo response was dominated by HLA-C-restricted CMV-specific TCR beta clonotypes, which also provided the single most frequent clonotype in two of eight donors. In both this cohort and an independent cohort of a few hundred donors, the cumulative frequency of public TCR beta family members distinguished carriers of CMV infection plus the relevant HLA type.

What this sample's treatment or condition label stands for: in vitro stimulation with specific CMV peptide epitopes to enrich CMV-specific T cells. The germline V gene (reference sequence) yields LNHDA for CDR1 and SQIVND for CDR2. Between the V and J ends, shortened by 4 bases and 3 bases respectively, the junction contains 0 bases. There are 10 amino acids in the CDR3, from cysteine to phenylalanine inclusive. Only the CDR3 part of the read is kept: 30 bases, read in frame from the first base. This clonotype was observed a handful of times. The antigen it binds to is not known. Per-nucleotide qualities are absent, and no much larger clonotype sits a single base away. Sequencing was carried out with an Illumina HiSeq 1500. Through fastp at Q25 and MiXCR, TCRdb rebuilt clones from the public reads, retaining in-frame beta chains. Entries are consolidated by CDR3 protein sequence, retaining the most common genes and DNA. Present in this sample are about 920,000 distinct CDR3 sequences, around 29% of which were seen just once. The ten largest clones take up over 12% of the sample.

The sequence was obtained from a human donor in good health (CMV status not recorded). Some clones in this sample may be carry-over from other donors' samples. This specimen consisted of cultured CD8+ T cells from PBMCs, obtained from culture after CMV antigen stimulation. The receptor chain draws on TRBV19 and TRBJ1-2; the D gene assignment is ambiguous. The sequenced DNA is TGTGCCAGTAGTAACTATGGCTACACCTTC. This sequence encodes CASSNYGYTF.